This TCR beta chain emerged from a study of T cells after yellow fever vaccination. Background on the study: Any fraction with a low cell number was prepared using SMART-Seq v4 Ultra Low Input.

CDR3 length: 12 amino acids. Trimming left V 1 base short and J 11 bases short, with 11 bases between. CDR1 LGHDT and CDR2 YNNKEL come from the germline V gene (reference sequence). This clonotype was seen only a few times. Its antigen is undetermined. Study-wide results and caveats: Peaking on day 5 versus 15, the secondary response was faster but weaker.

TCRdb passed the 5' RACE reads through MiXCR, listing each CDR3 protein once. The sample holds more than 450,000 distinct CDR3 sequences, 21% seen once. This specimen consisted of PBMCs, obtained approximately 22 days after the first yellow fever vaccination. The receptor was derived from a man between 18 and 29 years old who received the YFV17D yellow fever vaccine. The chain joins TRBV3-1 to TRBJ1-1; D is unresolved. CDR3 coding DNA: TGTGCCAGCAGCCAAGCGGGAAGAGCGGCTTTCTTT. Encoded protein: CASSQAGRAAFF. Full variable domain (missing parts from reference TRBV3-1 and TRBJ1-1): DTAVSQTPKYLVTQMGNDKSIKCEQNLGHDTMYWYKQDSKKFLKIMFSYNNKELIINETVPNRFSPKSPDKAHLNLHINSLELGDSAVYFCASSQAGRAAFFGQGTRLTVV.